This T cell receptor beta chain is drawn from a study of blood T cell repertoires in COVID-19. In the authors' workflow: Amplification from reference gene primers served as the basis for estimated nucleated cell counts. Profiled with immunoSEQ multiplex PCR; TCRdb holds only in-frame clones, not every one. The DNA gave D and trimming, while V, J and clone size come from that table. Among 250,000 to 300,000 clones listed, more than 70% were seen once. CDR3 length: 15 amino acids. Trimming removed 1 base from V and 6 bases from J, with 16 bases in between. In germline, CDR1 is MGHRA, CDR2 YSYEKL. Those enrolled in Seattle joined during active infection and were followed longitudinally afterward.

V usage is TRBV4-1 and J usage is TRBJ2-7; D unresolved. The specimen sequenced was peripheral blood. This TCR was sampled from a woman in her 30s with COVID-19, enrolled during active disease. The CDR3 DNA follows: TGCGCCAGCAGCCAAGTATACGAGGTCCCCGGCGAGCAGTACTTC. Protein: CASSQVYEVPGEQYF.